The T cell receptor beta chain described here comes from a study of blood T cell repertoires in COVID-19. Per the study methods: The assay estimated nucleated cells by amplifying reference gene primers. The assay was immunoSEQ multiplex PCR, and TCRdb's table has in-frame clones only and misses some. V and J calls and clone size are given by that table; D and trimming were obtained from the DNA. The sample holds around 120,000 clones, 90% seen once. The CDR3 covers 17 residues. The V segment lost 2 bases and the J segment 6 bases; nucleotides outside the gene matches: 12. The chain is built from TRBV6-7 and TRBJ2-7; 11 bases line up with TRBD2. TRBV6-7 is given ORF status, its function remaining uncertain. The source material was peripheral blood. The TCR comes from a woman aged 55-75 years with COVID-19, enrolled during active disease. CDR3 nucleotide sequence: TGTGCCAGCAGTTACACCTGGATAGCGGGGGGGCCCCGCGAGCAGTACTTC. It encodes CASSYTWIAGGPREQYF.